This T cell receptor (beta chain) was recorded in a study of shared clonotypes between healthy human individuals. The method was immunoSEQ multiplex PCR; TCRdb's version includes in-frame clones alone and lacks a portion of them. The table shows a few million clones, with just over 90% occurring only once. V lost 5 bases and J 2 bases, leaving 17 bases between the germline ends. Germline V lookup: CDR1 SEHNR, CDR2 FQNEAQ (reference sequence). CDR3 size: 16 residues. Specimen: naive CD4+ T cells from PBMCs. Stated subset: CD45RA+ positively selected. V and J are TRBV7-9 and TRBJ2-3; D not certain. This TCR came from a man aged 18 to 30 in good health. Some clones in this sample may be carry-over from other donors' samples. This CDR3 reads CASSPEKGRVTDTQYF. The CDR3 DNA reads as TGTGCCAGCAGCCCCGAGAAGGGCAGAGTCACAGATACGCAGTATTTT.